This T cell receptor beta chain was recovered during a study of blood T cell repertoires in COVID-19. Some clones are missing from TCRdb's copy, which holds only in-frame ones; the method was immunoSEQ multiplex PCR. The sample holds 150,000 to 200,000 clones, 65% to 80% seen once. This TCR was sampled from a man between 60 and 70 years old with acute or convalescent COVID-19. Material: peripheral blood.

The CDR3 spells CASSLLPGQGGNEQYF. Written as DNA, the CDR3 is TGCGCCAGCAGCCTCCTCCCGGGACAGGGAGGAAACGAGCAGTACTTC. The chain has TRBV5-1 and TRBJ2-7, with 9 bases that match TRBD1. The CDR3 runs to 16 residues. V was pared by 4 bases and J by 5 bases, with 13 bases of the junction left unmatched. Germline loops: CDR1 SGHRS, CDR2 YFSETQ.